The 15 T cell receptor beta chains in this list originate from one sample, sequenced in a study of Ad26.COV2.S vaccination and SARS-CoV-2 variants. Assay: immunoSEQ multiplex PCR; the TCRdb copy retains only in-frame clones and omits some. The table lists about 350,000 clones, 80% to 90% of them singletons. Treatment here: roughly 20 received Ad26.COV2.S at low or high dose, single or two shots; five or six received placebo; per-sample allocation not given. After the first vaccine or placebo injection, samples were drawn on day 63. This specimen was peripheral blood, taken in a trial of Ad26.COV2.S vaccine versus placebo. The origin of the receptors is a person between 18 and 59 years old who received the Ad26.COV2.S COVID-19 vaccine or a placebo.

V gene TRBV6-4 combines with J gene TRBJ2-1; no clear D gene. In germline, CDR1 is MRHNA, CDR2 SNTAGT. The length of the CDR3 is 15 residues. V shed 5 bases and J shed 9 bases, with 20 bases lying between them. DNA for the CDR3: TGTGCCAGCAGTCCGGATTACTCCCTCGGGCGTGAGCAGTTCTTC. Its translation: CASSPDYSLGREQFF.

The CDR3 bases are TGTGCCAGCAGAGAAACCGGACTAGCTGGGGAGCAGTACTTC. It yields the protein CASRETGLAGEQYF. The chain carries TRBV2 and TRBJ2-7, with 8 bases matching TRBD2. J gave up 7 bases and V 6 bases, and 11 bases lay outside the gene matches. CDR3 length equals 14 residues. Germline lookup yields CDR1 SNHLY and CDR2 FYNNEI.

The chain combines TRBV5-6 with TRBJ2-7; TRBD1 might be the D (5 bases). The CDR3 runs 14 residues. The germline V gene encodes CDR1 SGHDT and CDR2 YYEEEE. Trimming cost V 3 bases and J 0 bases, with 10 bases left between them. CDR3: CASSSRGSSYEQYF. The CDR3 DNA sequence: TGTGCCAGCAGCTCAAGGGGCAGCTCCTACGAGCAGTACTTC.

The CDR3 spells CASSTRQEYSNQPQHF. The CDR3 DNA follows: TGCGCCAGCAGCACTAGACAGGAGTATAGCAATCAGCCCCAGCATTTT. The rearrangement links TRBV4-1 to TRBJ1-5; D possibly corresponds to TRBD1 (6 bases). There are 16 residues in the CDR3. Germline CDR1 and CDR2: MGHRA and YSYEKL. Between the trimmed V and J ends, which lost 5 bases and 0 bases, there was a span of 14 bases.

V is TRBV28 and J is TRBJ1-3, with D hard to call. Germline loops: CDR1 MDHEN, CDR2 SYDVKM. V was pared by 1 base and J by 0 bases, with 16 bases between. This CDR3 is 18 amino acids long. The CDR3 DNA reads TGTGCCAGCAGTTTATCCTTTGTCGCACCTCTCTCTGGAAACACCATATATTTT. It translates to CASSLSFVAPLSGNTIYF.

For this clone: Other DNA sequences from this sample encode an identical CDR3 as well. The chain carries TRBV28 and TRBJ1-5; no firm D call. Germline CDR1 and CDR2: MDHEN and SYDVKM. Trimming cost V 4 bases and J 4 bases, with 5 bases left between them. CDR3 size: 12 residues. In DNA, the CDR3 is TGTGCCAGCAGTTCCACTAATCAGCCCCAGCATTTT. The encoded protein is CASSSTNQPQHF.

This CDR3 is CASREDRGTYEQYF. CDR3 nucleotide sequence: TGTGCCAGCAGAGAGGACAGGGGGACCTACGAGCAGTACTTC. The J gene is TRBJ2-7, the V gene TRBV5-8; TRBD1 matches at 10 bases. The CDR3 totals 14 residues. CDR1 is SGHTS, CDR2 YDEGEE, per germline. The junction had 4 bases not matched to a gene; V was cut back by 5 bases and J by 2 bases.

This chain connects TRBV29-1 to TRBJ2-1, with 9 bases lining up with TRBD2. The CDR3 totals 14 residues. The V and J ends lost 3 bases and 5 bases, in that order; junction bases with no gene match: 5. Germline values: CDR1 SQVTM, CDR2 ANQGSEA. CDR3 region: CSVDASGANNEQFF. The CDR3 coding sequence is TGCAGCGTTGACGCTAGCGGGGCTAACAATGAGCAGTTCTTC.

The chain uses TRBV18 and TRBJ2-1; D may correspond to TRBD1 or TRBD2 (5 bases each). CDR1 and CDR2 from the germline V gene are KGHSH and LQKENI. The CDR3 loop spans 14 amino acids. The V gene lost 1 base and the J gene lost 8 bases, with 12 bases spanning the gap. CDR3 protein: CASSPRGGWDEQFF. The CDR3, as DNA: TGTGCCAGCTCACCACGTGGGGGTTGGGATGAGCAGTTCTTC.

This rearrangement joins TRBV19 to TRBJ2-1, with 9 bases fitting TRBD2. Germline CDR1 is LNHDA and CDR2 is SQIVND (reference sequence). The CDR3 loop spans 12 amino acids. With 4 bases clipped from V and 9 bases from J, the junction kept 1 base outside the gene matches. Written as DNA, the CDR3 is TGTGCCAGTAGTAAGCGGGAGGCTGAGCAGTTCTTC. This codes for CASSKREAEQFF.

V usage is TRBV4-3 and J usage is TRBJ2-1; 9 nucleotides agree with TRBD2. Germline values: CDR1 LGHNA, CDR2 YSLEER. This CDR3 has 16 amino acids. Germline trimming cut 0 bases from V and 2 bases from J; bases unmatched to any gene: 2. The CDR3 spells CASSQDGGGAYNEQFF. The CDR3 DNA follows: TGCGCCAGCAGCCAAGATGGCGGGGGGGCCTACAATGAGCAGTTCTTC.

The V gene is TRBV19, the J gene TRBJ2-2; no definite D call. The V gene lost 1 base and the J gene lost 6 bases, with 12 bases spanning the gap. The germline CDR1 and CDR2 sequences are LNHDA and SQIVND (reference sequence). The CDR3 consists of 15 residues. As DNA, the CDR3 is TGTGCCAGTAGTATAGGGTTTGAGACGGCCGGGGAGCTGTTTTTT. Amino acids: CASSIGFETAGELFF.

The chain has TRBV5-8 and TRBJ1-5; D unclear. This CDR3 has 16 residues. CDR1 SGHTS and CDR2 YDEGEE come from the germline V gene. Between the trimmed V and J ends, which lost 4 bases and 0 bases, there was a span of 14 bases. The CDR3 region is CASSRRSEYSNQPQHF. The CDR3 DNA sequence: TGTGCCAGCAGCCGCCGCAGCGAATATAGCAATCAGCCCCAGCATTTT.

Details on this clone: The sample holds other DNA sequences that translate to the same CDR3. The chain couples TRBV6-5 to TRBJ1-6; 8 bases map to TRBD1. The germline V gene encodes CDR1 MNHEY and CDR2 SVGAGI. CDR3 size: 13 residues. The J segment lost 9 bases and the V segment lost 6 bases, leaving 4 bases of the junction unmatched. The CDR3 protein is CASRGQGGSPLHF. As DNA, the CDR3 is TGTGCCAGCAGAGGACAGGGAGGTTCACCCCTCCACTTT.

A few counts support this clone. The rearrangement links TRBV7-2 to TRBJ2-5; 14 nucleotides align to TRBD2. Trimming at V came to 0 bases and at J to 3 bases, leaving 6 bases not matched to a gene. This CDR3 spans 18 amino acids. The germline V gene has CDR1 SGHTA and CDR2 FQGNSA. The CDR3, as DNA: TGTGCCAGCAGCTTAGCGCTGGGACTAGCGGGGGAGAAAGAGACCCAGTACTTC. Amino acids: CASSLALGLAGEKETQYF.